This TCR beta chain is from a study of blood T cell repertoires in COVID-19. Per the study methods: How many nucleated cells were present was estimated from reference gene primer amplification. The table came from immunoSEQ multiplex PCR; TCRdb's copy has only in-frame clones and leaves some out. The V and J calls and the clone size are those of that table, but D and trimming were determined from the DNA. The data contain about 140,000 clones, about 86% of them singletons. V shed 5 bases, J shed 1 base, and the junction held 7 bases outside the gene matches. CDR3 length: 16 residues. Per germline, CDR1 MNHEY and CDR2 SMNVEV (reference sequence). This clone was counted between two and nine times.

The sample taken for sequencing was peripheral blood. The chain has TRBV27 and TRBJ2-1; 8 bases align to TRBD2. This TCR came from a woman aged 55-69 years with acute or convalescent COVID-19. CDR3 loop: CASSIRGGISYNEQFF. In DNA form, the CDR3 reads TGTGCCAGCAGTATCCGGGGGGGAATATCCTACAATGAGCAGTTCTTC.